Each of the 30 T cell receptor beta chains below was sequenced from the same sample in a study of CD8 T cells in Susac syndrome. Reverse transcription used about 0.45 to 1 ug RNA and random hexamers. Via MiXCR, TCRdb re-called the immunoSEQ multiplex PCR reads, giving one row per CDR3 protein. Among about 210,000 distinct CDR3 sequences listed, 85% to 95% were seen once. Sample: CD4+ T cells from PBMCs. The receptors here all came from a human donor in good health.

This chain uses TRBV30 with TRBJ2-3, with D maybe TRBD2 (5 bases). Per the germline V gene, CDR1 is GTSNPN and CDR2 is SVGIG (reference sequence). CDR3 size: 12 residues. Trimming removed 5 bases from V and 5 bases from J, with 11 bases in between. The CDR3 reads CAWAREGDTQYF. The CDR3 region has the DNA TGTGCCTGGGCCCGAGAGGGAGATACGCAGTATTTT.

The gene calls are TRBV6-1 and TRBJ1-5; 7 nucleotides match TRBD1. The CDR3 runs to 15 residues. Germline V CDR1 and CDR2: MNHNS, SASEGT. The trim removed 8 bases at V and 4 bases at J, leaving 11 bases unmatched. The CDR3 spells CASAGGTAKNQPQHF. DNA for the CDR3: TGTGCCAGCGCAGGAGGGACAGCGAAGAATCAGCCCCAGCATTTT.

This clonotype appeared a single time. This rearrangement joins TRBV25-1 to TRBJ2-3; TRBD2 matches at 7 bases. Germline CDR1 MGHDK, CDR2 SYGVNS. The V and J ends lost 1 base and 2 bases, in that order; junction bases with no gene match: 9. The CDR3 length is 17 residues. The CDR3 bases are TGTGCCAGCAGTGAATTCCCCAGCGGGGATGACACAGATACGCAGTATTTT. Its translation: CASSEFPSGDDTDTQYF.

The chain carries TRBV3-1 and TRBJ2-7; unclear D gene. Deletions cut 0 bases from V and 8 bases from J, with 8 bases between. CDR1 is LGHDT and CDR2 is YNNKEL in the germline V gene (reference sequence). This CDR3 has 12 amino acids. CDR3 loop: CASSQEGVKQYF. In DNA, the CDR3 is TGTGCCAGCAGCCAAGAAGGAGTTAAGCAGTACTTC.

The V call is TRBV29-1, the J call TRBJ1-2; D is possibly TRBD1 (5 bases). This CDR3 region has 13 residues. The V end lost 4 bases, the J end lost 4 bases, and 13 bases lay between the germline ends. The germline V gene encodes CDR1 SQVTM and CDR2 ANQGSEA. CDR3 nucleotide sequence: TGCAGCGTTGCTAGCGGGGCCCTCTATGGCTACACCTTC. Amino acids: CSVASGALYGYTF.

This chain links TRBV19 with TRBJ2-7; 8 bases align to TRBD1. With 3 bases clipped from V and 7 bases from J, the junction kept 5 bases outside the gene matches. Germline V gene sequence: CDR1 LNHDA, CDR2 SQIVND (reference sequence). CDR3 size: 13 residues. The CDR3 sequence is CASSIQGAREQYF. The CDR3 region has the DNA TGTGCCAGTAGTATCCAGGGGGCGCGGGAGCAGTACTTC.

The rearrangement links TRBV19 to TRBJ2-7; D may be TRBD1 (6 bases). The CDR3 length is 14 residues. Germline CDR1 LNHDA, CDR2 SQIVND (reference sequence). Trimming left V 5 bases short and J 3 bases short, with 14 bases between. The DNA of the CDR3 is TGTGCCAGTAGTCTACAGGGATCCATCTACGAGCAGTACTTC. Amino acid sequence: CASSLQGSIYEQYF.

This clonotype was seen only once. V usage is TRBV7-8 and J usage is TRBJ1-1, with TRBD1 as a possible D gene (6 bases). CDR3 size: 14 residues. Germline loops: CDR1 SGHVS, CDR2 FQNEAQ. The V and J ends lost 5 bases and 0 bases respectively, with 10 bases between them. The CDR3 loop reads CASSTRQVNTEAFF. The CDR3 nucleotides read TGTGCCAGCAGCACAAGACAGGTGAACACTGAAGCTTTCTTT.

The rearrangement uses TRBV27 and TRBJ2-2, with D perhaps matching TRBD1 (6 bases). CDR3 length equals 14 residues. The ends were cut back, 6 bases at V and 7 bases at J, with 15 bases in the middle. Per germline, CDR1 MNHEY and CDR2 SMNVEV (reference sequence). The CDR3 nucleotides are TGTGCCAGCAGCCCACGGCAGGGGATCGGGGAGCTGTTTTTT. Translation: CASSPRQGIGELFF.

The chain employs TRBV28 and TRBJ2-3; D is uncertain. Deletions cut 10 bases from V and 6 bases from J, with 20 bases between. The length of the CDR3 is 14 residues. Looked up from germline, CDR1 is MDHEN and CDR2 is SYDVKM. CDR3: CATFPNPPTDTQYF. CDR3 in DNA: TGTGCCACATTTCCCAATCCTCCTACCGATACGCAGTATTTT.

The chain carries TRBV28 and TRBJ2-7; D tentatively reads TRBD1 or TRBD2 (5 bases each). CDR1 and CDR2 from the germline V gene are MDHEN and SYDVKM. The CDR3 contains 16 residues. Trimming stripped 6 bases from V and 4 bases from J, with 22 bases between. CDR3 residues: CASRPTGAAGLYEQYF. The CDR3 nucleotides are TGTGCCAGCAGACCAACCGGGGCGGCAGGGTTATACGAGCAGTACTTC.

The table lists this clonotype with a count of one. The gene calls are TRBV12-3 or TRBV12-4 and TRBJ1-2, with a weak D call TRBD1 (5 bases). V lost 7 bases and J lost 4, with 13 bases in between. This CDR3 contains 13 residues. CDR3 DNA: TGTGCCAGCACCCTCACAGGTTCCTATGGCTACACCTTC. Translation gives CASTLTGSYGYTF.

The rearrangement uses TRBV24-1 and TRBJ1-2; D is unclear. From germline, CDR1 is KGHDR and CDR2 SFDVKD. The CDR3 contains 15 residues. V lost 0 bases to trimming and J lost 8 bases, with 15 bases between them. The CDR3 sequence is CATSDLQWPREGYTF. CDR3 nucleotide sequence: TGTGCCACCAGTGATTTGCAGTGGCCCCGAGAGGGCTACACCTTC.

The CDR3 is CASSIQGQETQYF. DNA of the CDR3: TGTGCCAGTAGTATCCAGGGCCAAGAGACCCAGTACTTC. The chain couples TRBV19 to TRBJ2-5; D possibly corresponds to TRBD1 (5 bases). Between the trimmed V and J ends, which lost 3 bases and 1 base, there was a span of 6 bases. The germline gives CDR1 LNHDA, CDR2 SQIVND (reference sequence). The CDR3 runs to 13 residues.

V is TRBV6-5 and J is TRBJ2-7; 7 nucleotides match TRBD1. The CDR3 is 15 amino acids. Germline-derived CDR1 and CDR2 are MNHEY and SVGAGI. The V and J ends lost 5 bases and 0 bases, in that order; junction bases with no gene match: 7. The CDR3, as DNA: TGTGCCAGCAGTCCTCACAGGGGCAGCTCCTACGAGCAGTACGTC. This codes for CASSPHRGSSYEQYV.

This clonotype came up a few times. The genes are TRBV11-2 and TRBJ2-3; D unclear. Germline V gene sequence: CDR1 SGHAT, CDR2 FQNNGV. The CDR3 has 11 residues. Trimming took 8 bases from V and 2 from J, leaving 5 bases between them. The CDR3 DNA reads as TGTGCCAGCGGGCTCACAGATACGCAGTATTTT. Translating it yields CASGLTDTQYF.

This clonotype has a single count. The gene calls are TRBV5-1 and TRBJ2-3, with a tentative D call TRBD2 (5 bases). CDR1 and CDR2 from the germline V gene are SGHRS and YFSETQ. Trimming removed 0 bases at V and 0 bases at J, with 17 bases between. CDR3 length: 18 residues. This CDR3 reads CASSLGSLAGPSTDTQYF. In DNA, the CDR3 is TGCGCCAGCAGCTTGGGATCTCTAGCCGGTCCTAGCACAGATACGCAGTATTTT. The variable domain in full, completed from reference TRBV5-1 and TRBJ2-3, reads KAGVTQTPRYLIKTRGQQVTLSCSPISGHRSVSWYQQTPGQGLQFLFEYFSETQRNKGNFPGRFSGRQFSNSRSEMNVSTLELGDSALYLCASSLGSLAGPSTDTQYFGPGTRLTVL.

This clonotype was picked up one time. The chain combines TRBV12-3 or TRBV12-4 with TRBJ1-1; D is unresolved. Trimming took off 5 bases at V and 6 bases at J, with 7 bases between the two ends. The CDR3 is made up of 11 amino acids. CDR3 bases: TGTGCCAGCAGTCCCGGGGCTGAAGCTTTCTTT. Amino acids: CASSPGAEAFF.

The chain recombines TRBV3-1 with TRBJ2-3; D is perhaps TRBD2 (6 bases). In germline, CDR1 is LGHDT, CDR2 YNNKEL (reference sequence). The CDR3 spans 16 residues. V was pared by 2 bases and J by 4 bases, with 16 bases between. CDR3 in DNA: TGTGCCAGCAGCCAACAGAGCGGGCCCGGGGCAGATACGCAGTATTTT. This codes for CASSQQSGPGADTQYF.

The DNA for the CDR3 is TGTGCCAGCAGCCCGGGACTTTTGAACACTGAAGCTTTCTTT. This encodes CASSPGLLNTEAFF. The chain recombines TRBV5-4 with TRBJ1-1, with a weak D call TRBD1 (5 bases). This CDR3 has 14 residues. V lost 4 bases to trimming and J lost 0 bases, with 10 bases between them. Germline CDR1 SGHNT, CDR2 YYREEE (reference sequence). The full variable domain, with the rest looked up from reference TRBV5-4 and TRBJ1-1, is ETGVTQSPTHLIKTRGQQVTLRCSSQSGHNTVSWYQQALGQGPQFIFQYYREEENGRGNFPPRFSGLQFPNYSSELNVNALELDDSALYLCASSPGLLNTEAFFGQGTRLTVV.

The V gene is TRBV20-1, the J gene TRBJ2-1; D might be TRBD1 (5 bases). V shed 3 bases and J shed 6 bases, with 12 bases lying between them. This CDR3 comprises 13 residues. Germline CDR1 DFQATT, CDR2 SNEGSKA (reference sequence). The CDR3 DNA reads as TGCAGTGCTAGTCTGAGACAGTCCAATGAGCAGTTCTTC. This codes for CSASLRQSNEQFF.

This chain uses TRBV4-1 with TRBJ1-5; the D is unclear. V was trimmed by 5 bases and J by 4 bases, leaving 12 bases between them. CDR1 and CDR2 from the germline V gene are MGHRA and YSYEKL. The CDR3 has 14 amino acids. The DNA for the CDR3 is TGCGCCAGCAGCGACGCCGGGAGGAATCAGCCCCAGCATTTT. Amino acid sequence: CASSDAGRNQPQHF.

The sample holds a few counts of this clonotype. The rearrangement joins TRBV29-1 to TRBJ2-5; D gene ambiguous. Germline values: CDR1 SQVTM, CDR2 ANQGSEA. This CDR3 contains 10 residues. V was cut by 7 bases and J by 3 bases, with 6 bases left in between. CDR3 DNA: TGCAGCGGCCGAGAAGAGACCCAGTACTTC. Encoded protein: CSGREETQYF.

V and J are TRBV19 and TRBJ1-5; the D gene is possibly TRBD1 (5 bases). From germline, CDR1 is LNHDA and CDR2 SQIVND (reference sequence). The V end was cut by 3 bases, the J end by 8 bases, with 14 bases between. The CDR3 sequence is 14 residues long. CDR3 coding DNA: TGTGCCAGTAGTATGGGGCAGGGTTGGAAGCCCCAGCATTTT. The encoded protein is CASSMGQGWKPQHF.

This chain links TRBV29-1 with TRBJ2-7; the D gene is possibly TRBD1 (5 bases). The germline V and J ends were trimmed by 6 bases and 9 bases, with 24 bases remaining between them. The CDR3 loop spans 14 amino acids. Germline CDR1 reads SQVTM; CDR2 reads ANQGSEA. The CDR3 region is CSVQVTADSHGQYF. In nucleotides, the CDR3 is TGCAGCGTCCAGGTGACAGCCGATTCCCACGGGCAGTACTTC.

The V gene is TRBV29-1, the J gene TRBJ2-1; the match to TRBD2 covers 8 bases. Trimming took 4 bases from V and 0 from J; bases not matched to a gene: 11. Germline V CDR1 and CDR2: SQVTM, ANQGSEA. This CDR3 comprises 17 residues. The CDR3 loop reads CSVAVSGGLSSYNEQFF. CDR3 in DNA: TGCAGCGTTGCGGTGAGCGGGGGATTGAGCTCCTACAATGAGCAGTTCTTC.

This chain connects TRBV11-2 to TRBJ2-5; D perhaps matches TRBD1 (6 bases). The CDR3 totals 13 residues. From germline, CDR1 is SGHAT and CDR2 FQNNGV. The V and J ends lost 5 bases and 3 bases respectively, with 10 bases between them. Written as DNA, the CDR3 is TGTGCCAGCAGCATGGACAGAGAAGAGACCCAGTACTTC. Its protein is CASSMDREETQYF.

The chain couples TRBV28 to TRBJ2-3; perhaps TRBD1 as D (7 bases). Per germline, CDR1 MDHEN and CDR2 SYDVKM. The CDR3 extends over 14 amino acids. Between the trimmed V and J ends, which lost 7 bases and 3 bases, there was a span of 14 bases. The CDR3, as DNA: TGTGCCAGCACAGGGGGGCTGGGTACAGATACGCAGTATTTT. As protein: CASTGGLGTDTQYF.

This clonotype was detected only once. V and J are TRBV15 and TRBJ2-2, with D possibly TRBD2 on 7 matching bases. There are 17 residues in the CDR3. V shed 5 bases and J shed 7 bases, with 23 bases lying between them. The germline V gene encodes CDR1 LNHNV and CDR2 YYDKDF (reference sequence). The CDR3 loop is CATSPGEGGRGIGELFF. In DNA, the CDR3 is TGTGCCACCAGCCCCGGAGAGGGGGGGCGAGGCATCGGGGAGCTGTTTTTT. The full variable domain, completed using reference TRBV15 and TRBJ2-2, is DAMVIQNPRYQVTQFGKPVTLSCSQTLNHNVMYWYQQKSSQAPKLLFHYYDKDFNNEADTPDNFQSRRPNTSFCFLDIRSPGLGDTAMYLCATSPGEGGRGIGELFFGEGSRLTVL.

The chain couples TRBV11-2 to TRBJ2-5; D perhaps matches TRBD2 (7 bases). The V end lost 1 base, the J end lost 4 bases, and 16 bases lay between the germline ends. The CDR3 is 16 amino acids. CDR1 and CDR2 from the germline V gene are SGHAT and FQNNGV. As DNA, the CDR3 is TGTGCCAGCAGCTTAGTCACGGGGGGCGCGGGAGAGACCCAGTACTTC. Protein: CASSLVTGGAGETQYF.